These 12 T cell receptor beta chains were sequenced from one sample in a study of cytomegalovirus exposure and HLA in healthy donors. The data were produced by immunoSEQ multiplex PCR, yet TCRdb's version contains in-frame clones alone and is incomplete. The sample holds a few hundred thousand clones; about 90% are singletons and the top ten take 12%. The sequenced sample was PBMCs. These TCRs come from a man aged 18-30 years in good health and CMV-seropositive.

The chain couples TRBV7-9 to TRBJ1-5, with a possible D match to TRBD1 (6 bases). V lost 5 bases and J 9 bases, leaving 20 bases between the germline ends. Looked up from germline, CDR1 is SEHNR and CDR2 is FQNEAQ (reference sequence). CDR3 length: 15 amino acids. The CDR3 loop reads CASSQEGVGGRPQHF. As DNA, the CDR3 is TGTGCCAGCAGCCAAGAGGGGGTCGGGGGACGGCCCCAGCATTTT.

This sequence joins TRBV28 and TRBJ2-7, with 7 bases matching TRBD2. CDR3 length: 14 residues. Losses at the gene ends were 4 bases for V and 7 bases for J; bases not matched to a gene: 10. CDR1 is MDHEN, CDR2 SYDVKM, per germline. The CDR3 DNA is TGTGCCAGCAGTTCCGGACTAGAGCCTGGTGAGCAGTACTTC. Protein: CASSSGLEPGEQYF. The complete variable domain, with remaining parts taken from reference TRBV28 and TRBJ2-7, reads DVKVTQSSRYLVKRTGEKVFLECVQDMDHENMFWYRQDPGLGLRLIYFSYDVKMKEKGDIPEGYSVSREKKERFSLILESASTNQTSMYLCASSSGLEPGEQYFGPGTRLTVT.

The chain is built from TRBV15 and TRBJ2-3; a possible D gene is TRBD1 (6 bases). The CDR3 contains 15 residues. Germline CDR1 reads LNHNV; CDR2 reads YYDKDF (reference sequence). The V end was cut by 3 bases, the J end by 4 bases, with 14 bases between. The DNA of the CDR3 is TGTGCCACCAGCAGCTACAGGGAAACAGCAGATACGCAGTATTTT. Translation gives CATSSYRETADTQYF.

The chain is built from TRBV27 and TRBJ1-4, with D unclear. CDR1 and CDR2 (germline): MNHEY, SMNVEV (reference sequence). Between the trimmed V and J ends, which lost 0 bases and 8 bases, there was a span of 10 bases. The CDR3 loop spans 14 amino acids. For the CDR3, the DNA is TGTGCCAGCAGTTTATCAAACATTCCCGAAAAACTGTTTTTT. Its protein product is CASSLSNIPEKLFF.

J is TRBJ2-1 and V is TRBV18; 8 bases fit TRBD2. Germline assignment: CDR1 KGHSH and CDR2 LQKENI. Unmatched junction bases numbered 5, after V lost 10 bases and J lost 3 bases. The CDR3 extends over 13 amino acids. CDR3 sequence (DNA): TGTGCCACCCGAAGCGGGAGCTACAATGAGCAGTTCTTC. It encodes CATRSGSYNEQFF.

J is TRBJ2-1 and V is TRBV5-1; D may be TRBD2 (6 bases). With 2 bases removed from V and 6 bases from J, the gap between germline ends came to 15 bases. Germline-derived CDR1 and CDR2 are SGHRS and YFSETQ. The CDR3 totals 15 residues. CDR3 in amino acids: CASSLVTRESNEQFF. CDR3 nucleotides: TGCGCCAGCAGCTTAGTGACTAGAGAGTCCAATGAGCAGTTCTTC.

The count of this clone is one. The chain links TRBV9 to TRBJ1-2, with a weak D call TRBD1 (5 bases). Per germline, CDR1 SGDLS and CDR2 YYNGEE. The CDR3 sequence is 15 residues long. Between the trimmed V and J ends, which lost 2 bases and 2 bases, there was a span of 13 bases. CDR3 amino acids: CASSVEQGGNYGYTF. The CDR3, as DNA: TGTGCCAGCAGCGTTGAGCAGGGAGGGAACTATGGCTACACCTTC.

The rearrangement joins TRBV9 to TRBJ1-3; 9 nucleotides line up with TRBD1. Germline V CDR1 and CDR2: SGDLS, YYNGEE. The CDR3 is made up of 15 amino acids. The V segment lost 0 bases and the J segment 2 bases; nucleotides outside the gene matches: 0. CDR3 coding DNA: TGTGCCAGCAGCGTAGGGACAGGGGCTGGAAACACCATATATTTT. Amino acid sequence: CASSVGTGAGNTIYF.

This chain uses TRBV7-2 with TRBJ2-2; D is unclear. Germline V gives CDR1 SGHTA, CDR2 FQGNSA. CDR3 length: 15 residues. Trimming cost V 5 bases and J 5 bases, with 15 bases left between them. The CDR3 protein is CASSMGATQTGELFF. The CDR3 DNA is TGTGCCAGCAGCATGGGCGCTACGCAGACCGGGGAGCTGTTTTTT.

This clone was counted between two and nine times. The CDR3 sequence: CASRTGSGSTDTQYF. CDR3 sequence (DNA): TGTGCCAGCAGGACAGGTAGCGGGAGCACAGATACGCAGTATTTT. The rearrangement joins TRBV6-1 to TRBJ2-3; D might be TRBD2 (7 bases). The V and J ends lost 6 bases and 0 bases respectively, with 13 bases between them. The germline V gene encodes CDR1 MNHNS and CDR2 SASEGT. The CDR3 covers 15 residues.

The chain carries TRBV5-6 and TRBJ2-3, with 12 bases fitting TRBD2. The CDR3 is made up of 16 amino acids. The J segment lost 4 bases and the V segment lost 6 bases, leaving 9 bases of the junction unmatched. The germline CDR1 and CDR2 sequences are SGHDT and YYEEEE. The CDR3 sequence is CASTLTSGSVADTQYF. CDR3 coding DNA: TGTGCCAGCACCCTGACTAGCGGGAGTGTGGCAGATACGCAGTATTTT.

To note about this clone: The same CDR3 is also encoded by other DNA sequences in this sample. This chain links TRBV6-1 with TRBJ1-4; D might be TRBD1 (5 bases). Trimming took 3 bases from V and 5 from J, leaving 10 bases between them. This CDR3 is built from 14 residues. Germline values: CDR1 MNHNS, CDR2 SASEGT. In DNA form, the CDR3 reads TGTGCCAGCAGTGAGGTGGGGCCAAATGAAAAACTGTTTTTT. It specifies CASSEVGPNEKLFF.